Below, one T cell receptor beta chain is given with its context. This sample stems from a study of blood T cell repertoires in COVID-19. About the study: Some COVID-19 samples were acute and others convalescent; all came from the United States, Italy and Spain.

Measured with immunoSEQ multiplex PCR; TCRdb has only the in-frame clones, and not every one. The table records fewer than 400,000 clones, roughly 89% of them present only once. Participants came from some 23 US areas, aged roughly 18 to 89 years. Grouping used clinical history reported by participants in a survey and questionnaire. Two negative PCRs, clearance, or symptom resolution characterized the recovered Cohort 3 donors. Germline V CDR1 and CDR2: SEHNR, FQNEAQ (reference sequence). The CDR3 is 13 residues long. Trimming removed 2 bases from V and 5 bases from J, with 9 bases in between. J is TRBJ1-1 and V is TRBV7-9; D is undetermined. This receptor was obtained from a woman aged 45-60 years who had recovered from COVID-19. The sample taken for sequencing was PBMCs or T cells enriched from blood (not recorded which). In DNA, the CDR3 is TGTGCCAGCAGCTTATTGGAGGAAACTGAAGCTTTCTTT. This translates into CASSLLEETEAFF. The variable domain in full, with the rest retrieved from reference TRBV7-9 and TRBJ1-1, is DTGVSQNPRHKITKRGQNVTFRCDPISEHNRLYWYRQTLGQGPEFLTYFQNEAQLEKSRLLSDRFSAERPKGSFSTLEIQRTEQGDSAMYLCASSLLEETEAFFGQGTRLTVV.